Listed below are T cell receptor beta chains from one sample, sequenced in a study of blood T cell repertoires in COVID-19. TCRdb keeps only in-frame clones here, not all; method: immunoSEQ multiplex PCR. The repertoire has about 270,000 clones, around 89% of them found once; the top ten carry approximately 4%. The specimen sequenced was PBMCs or T cells enriched from blood (not recorded which). The source is a woman aged 25 to 45 with acute COVID-19. The CDR3 runs from the conserved cysteine through the conserved F or W. A D gene is named only where the DNA matches it firmly.

D gene	V gene	CDR3 protein
NA	TRBV2	CASSPRVQPQHF
TRBD2	TRBV14	CASSQDLLAGPQFF
TRBD1	TRBV6-5	CASSYSGQGRYGYTF
NA	TRBV11-2	CASSQQGTTGELFF
NA	TRBV7-2	CASSLGGLEAFF
NA	TRBV27	CASIAHQNQVGEQFF
NA	TRBV7-9	CASSLADFYEQYF
TRBD1	TRBV27	CASSPDRGIVQPQHF
NA	TRBV13	CASSLGSSYNEQFF
TRBD1	TRBV3-1/TRBV3-2	CASSNGQGGTEAFF
NA	TRBV29-1	CSAHGMGEQYF
NA	TRBV11-2	CASSAASGEGAYYYNEQFF
TRBD1	TRBV6-5	CASTMTGLDTGELFF
TRBD1	TRBV27	CASSFAGGANTGELFF
NA	TRBV11-2	CASSFVMGMNTEAFF
NA	TRBV5-4	CASSLPQYTGELFF
NA	TRBV5-6	CASSPRGGWESYGYTF
TRBD1	TRBV27	CASRHRDSDNYGYTF
NA	TRBV10-2	CASLGRFNEQFF
NA	TRBV27	CASLLTSGVVTEAFF
NA	TRBV6-1	CASSGRGGPAGSAYEQYF
NA	TRBV11-1	CASSLAGGEQFF
TRBD1	TRBV5-4	CASSLDRDRRTGELFF
NA	TRBV4-3	CASSQGGTNRAEAFF
NA	TRBV5-1	CASSLGRAAGDTQYF
NA	TRBV28	CASSSGHFSNQPQHF
TRBD1	TRBV7-2	CASSLRTGVYEQYF
NA	TRBV11-3	CASSLDRNTEAFF
TRBD1	TRBV28	CASSRPGGRGRGEQFF
TRBD2	TRBV2	CASFRTSEGNEQFF
NA	TRBV6-2/TRBV6-3	CASSDTNSDVTQYF
TRBD2	TRBV5-1	CASSLDSGRGYNEQFF
TRBD1	TRBV28	CASTDGDRYNEQFF
NA	TRBV19	CASSVAGYSNQPQHF
NA	TRBV6-5	CASSSRPGQNSPLHF
TRBD2	TRBV5-6	CASITLASGNDEQFF
TRBD1	TRBV29-1	CSGGQGAVEQYF
NA	TRBV13	CASSLVQGERYEQYF
NA	TRBV9	CASSVSLGANVLTF
TRBD1	TRBV24-1	CATSPGQVYNEQFF
TRBD2	TRBV7-6	CASSRTSSFNEQFF
NA	TRBV7-2	CASSLGPPDFSYEQYF
TRBD1	TRBV15	CATSRDEGQVNQPQHF